The rows below give T cell receptor beta chains drawn from one sample of a study of T cells in Graves' hyperthyroidism and ophthalmopathy. TCRdb analysed the multiplex PCR reads with MiXCR anew, one entry per CDR3 protein. The table lists around 350,000 distinct CDR3 sequences, approximately 17% of them singletons. Sequencing used blood. These receptors originate from a woman aged 25-40 years with Graves' hyperthyroidism that later progressed to Graves' ophthalmopathy. Both conserved end residues are part of each CDR3. Each record gives: clone size, V gene, D gene, CDR3 protein. D genes are given only for firm matches. Size tells how often a clone was seen (once, few, many) or the class of an expanded clone, and some rows leave it out.

many | TRBV7-8 | - | CASSLGGASSGNTIYF
many | TRBV10-3 | TRBD1 | CALGTGGTEAFF
many | TRBV11-3 | TRBD2 | CASSLGLADNTGELFF
- | TRBV30 | - | CAWSDVVADTGELFF
- | TRBV20-1 | - | CSAREQSEAGKQFF
few | TRBV13 | TRBD1 | CASSSDRGNIQYF
many | TRBV2 | - | CASSTTSAQGQTEAFF
many | TRBV28 | - | CASSLFVRGRGQTKNIQYF
many | TRBV11-2 | TRBD1 | CASSWTGGSYEQYF
- | TRBV11-2 | - | CASSLGGSQFEQFF
many | TRBV15 | - | CATSREWARSETQYF
many | TRBV30 | - | CAWIPVLGLSYGYTF
many | TRBV12-3/TRBV12-4 | TRBD2 | CASSTSGTDTQYF
few | TRBV20-1 | TRBD2 | CSAKNSGGYQETQYF
many | TRBV13 | TRBD1 | CASSLGTGDNEQFF
many | TRBV19 | - | CASGREVFDGYTF
many | TRBV2 | - | CASERENLNEQFF
- | TRBV7-9 | TRBD2 | CASSLIGGSGDNEQFF
few | TRBV4-1 | TRBD1 | CASSQWTGKTEAFF
many | TRBV7-8 | - | CASSLGTDPLHF
few | TRBV7-6 | - | CASSLLEGEDYGYTF
many | TRBV4-1 | - | CASSYDGMNTEAFF
- | TRBV20-1 | - | CSARAPAGGETEAFF
many | TRBV27 | TRBD2 | CASSLSGGPYEQYF
many | TRBV5-5 | - | CASSLDSGGLAWERYEQYF
many | TRBV6-5 | TRBD1 | CASGRDRGGYGYTF
few | TRBV19 | - | CASSTRGGGELFF
- | TRBV19 | TRBD1 | CASSIDGRQGTTGELFF
- | TRBV28 | TRBD1 | CASRRRQGQSLYINYEQYF
many | TRBV6-1 | - | CASSVSATTYEQYF
few | TRBV19 | - | CASSRGNEETQYF
many | TRBV6-1 | TRBD1 | CASSEMGQSYEQYF
many | TRBV11-1 | TRBD1 | CASSSDRGIYEQYF
many | TRBV20-1 | - | CSASPHELFATNEKLFF
many | TRBV28 | TRBD1 | CASSSYTGTGIYNEQFF
many | TRBV2 | - | CASSERWAGEQFF
few | TRBV20-1 | TRBD2 | CSAPGPAGASYEQYF
few | TRBV10-2 | TRBD2 | CASSERRTSGNFLYNEQFF
many | TRBV25-1 | - | CASSDSGRGTYNEQFF
few | TRBV4-1 | - | CASSQSDVYRVNSNQPQHF
many | TRBV4-1 | - | CASSQGGRGNYGYTF
many | TRBV5-1 | TRBD1 | CASSQRTGQNYGYTF
- | TRBV9 | TRBD1 | CASSGTRTGGYGYTF
few | TRBV20-1 | TRBD1 | CSARDPGGGNQPQHF
many | TRBV11-2 | TRBD2 | CASSDRDYSTDTQYF
- | TRBV29-1 | TRBD1 | CSVGGQGNYEQYF
many | TRBV14 | TRBD1 | CASSPPGQGTYEQYF
few | TRBV25-1 | - | CASSLDYRETQYF
- | TRBV5-1 | - | CASSLEQLEETQYF
many | TRBV7-8 | - | CASSPNPGTLYGYTF
- | TRBV25-1 | TRBD2 | CASSERGTSGGPDTDTQYF
many | TRBV6-2/TRBV6-3 | - | CASSYESMTDTQYF
few | TRBV6-1 | TRBD2 | CASNGGVSKSGQYF
many | TRBV11-2 | - | CASSLAWEYNEQFF
few | TRBV27 | - | CASSFEQAGGYEQYF
- | TRBV29-1 | TRBD1 | CSARQGAETQYF
few | TRBV28 | - | CASSTWGYGYTF
- | TRBV20-1 | TRBD1 | CSGNRGTSDTQYF
few | TRBV20-1 | - | CSARFQVSGWAEAFF
few | TRBV4-2 | - | CASSQARGGLQETQYF